A single sample gave rise to the 16 T cell receptor beta chains below, sequenced in a study of blood T cell repertoires in COVID-19. The method was immunoSEQ multiplex PCR; TCRdb's version includes in-frame clones alone and lacks a portion of them. Of approximately 250,000 clones listed, roughly 84% are singletons. The specimen sequenced was peripheral blood. All receptors come from a man between 40 and 49 years old with acute or convalescent COVID-19.

The genes are TRBV6-5 and TRBJ1-1, with 7 bases matching TRBD1. This CDR3 comprises 14 residues. V was clipped by 5 bases and J by 1 base; unmatched bases: 4. CDR1 is MNHEY, CDR2 SVGAGI, per germline. The CDR3 region has the DNA TGTGCCAGCAGTAGGGGGCGCGGGAACACTGAAGCTTTCTTT. Translating gives CASSRGRGNTEAFF.

The gene calls are TRBV7-2 and TRBJ2-2, with TRBD1 identical over 10 bases. Germline lookup yields CDR1 SGHTA and CDR2 FQGNSA. With 2 bases clipped from V and 6 bases from J, the junction kept 3 bases outside the gene matches. The CDR3 is 15 amino acids. CDR3 in DNA: TGTGCCAGCAGCTTAACGACAGGGGGCGCCGGGGAGCTGTTTTTT. The encoded protein is CASSLTTGGAGELFF.

This clone was observed once. This chain connects TRBV5-1 to TRBJ1-2; D possibly corresponds to TRBD1 (5 bases). With 4 bases removed from V and 8 bases from J, the gap between germline ends came to 21 bases. The CDR3 runs 15 residues. Germline CDR1 and CDR2: SGHRS and YFSETQ. The CDR3 loop reads CASSTQGHSLEGYTF. The CDR3, as DNA: TGCGCCAGCAGCACCCAGGGCCACTCTCTGGAGGGCTACACCTTC.

V and J are TRBV3-1 (or the pseudogene TRBV3-2) and TRBJ1-2; TRBD1 might be the D (6 bases). This CDR3 spans 15 amino acids. Trimming took 1 base from V and 2 from J, leaving 11 bases between them. Looked up from germline, CDR1 is LGHDT and CDR2 is YNNKEL (reference sequence). The CDR3 nucleotides are TGTGCCAGCAGCCAAGGCGGGGGCTTGAACTATGGCTACACCTTC. Amino acid sequence: CASSQGGGLNYGYTF.

The gene calls are TRBV7-6 and TRBJ2-2; the D gene is possibly TRBD2 (6 bases). Trimming cost V 5 bases and J 5 bases, with 18 bases left between them. This CDR3 contains 16 residues. The V gene's germline CDR1 is SGHVS and CDR2 FNYEAQ. The CDR3 coding sequence is TGTGCCAGCAGCCAAATCGGGACGGCGGGGACCGGGGAGCTGTTTTTT. It translates to CASSQIGTAGTGELFF. Full variable domain (missing parts from reference TRBV7-6 and TRBJ2-2): GAGVSQSPRYKVTKRGQDVALRCDPISGHVSLYWYRQALGQGPEFLTYFNYEAQQDKSGLPNDRFSAERPEGSISTLTIQRTEQRDSAMYRCASSQIGTAGTGELFFGEGSRLTVL.

The chain links TRBV19 to TRBJ1-1, with D hard to call. CDR3 size: 14 residues. Germline assignment: CDR1 LNHDA and CDR2 SQIVND (reference sequence). Trimming took 4 bases from V and 1 from J, leaving 10 bases between them. The CDR3 DNA reads TGTGCCAGTAGTAACATCGCGGGGAACACTGAAGCTTTCTTT. It translates to CASSNIAGNTEAFF.

This clone has a handful of counts. The rearrangement links TRBV12-5 to TRBJ1-6; D is uncertain. The CDR3 extends over 12 amino acids. CDR1 and CDR2 from the germline V gene are LGHNT and FRNRAP. V was trimmed by 6 bases and J by 14 bases, leaving 14 bases between them. DNA for the CDR3: TGTGCTAGTGGCTTTGGTAGCGGCACCCTCCACTTT. Translation: CASGFGSGTLHF.

The chain carries TRBV30 and TRBJ1-1, with 7 bases aligning to TRBD1. The junction had 3 bases not matched to a gene; V was cut back by 4 bases and J by 1 base. Germline V gives CDR1 GTSNPN, CDR2 SVGIG (reference sequence). The CDR3 is 13 residues long. Here the CDR3 reads CAWNGQANTEAFF. The CDR3 bases are TGTGCCTGGAACGGACAGGCGAACACTGAAGCTTTCTTT.

The chain recombines TRBV5-1 with TRBJ2-5; D gene ambiguous. V was shortened by 4 bases and J by 1 base, with 11 bases between the two germline ends. CDR3 length: 14 residues. In germline, CDR1 is SGHRS, CDR2 YFSETQ. The CDR3 loop is CASSPLSVQETQYF. The CDR3 nucleotides read TGCGCCAGCAGCCCCTTATCGGTCCAAGAGACCCAGTACTTC.

On this clone: This sample also contains other DNA sequences that code for the same CDR3. Here the CDR3 DNA reads TGTGCCAGCAGTCTTGGACTAGGCTACACCTTC. It codes for CASSLGLGYTF. The chain is built from TRBV12-3 or TRBV12-4 and TRBJ1-2; no clear D. The germline V and J ends were trimmed by 5 bases and 8 bases, with 9 bases remaining between them. This CDR3 contains 11 residues.

V usage is TRBV7-2 and J usage is TRBJ2-1; 8 nucleotides line up with TRBD2. V was clipped by 6 bases and J by 3 bases; unmatched bases: 7. The CDR3 length is 15 residues. Germline CDR1 reads SGHTA; CDR2 reads FQGNSA. The CDR3 loop reads CASSATGGHYNEQFF. Written as DNA, the CDR3 is TGTGCCAGCAGTGCGACGGGGGGGCACTACAATGAGCAGTTCTTC.

The CDR3 sequence: CASSELQGDNEKLFF. The CDR3 bases are TGTGCCAGCAGCGAATTACAGGGCGATAATGAAAAACTGTTTTTT. V usage is TRBV21-1 and J usage is TRBJ1-4; the table's TRBD1 call for D was not verified on the DNA. TRBV21-1 is a listed pseudogene. The CDR3 runs to 15 residues.

This chain joins TRBV6-5 and TRBJ1-4; TRBD1 is a possible D gene (6 bases). Germline CDR1 MNHEY, CDR2 SVGAGI. CDR3 length: 13 amino acids. Trimming took 5 bases from V and 8 from J, leaving 12 bases between them. The CDR3 nucleotides are TGTGCCAGCAGTCCAGGGGCGCGGGAAAAACTGTTTTTT. Translated, it gives CASSPGAREKLFF.

The rearrangement uses TRBV5-1 and TRBJ1-3; no definite D call. CDR3 size: 16 residues. The germline V and J ends were trimmed by 2 bases and 4 bases, with 16 bases remaining between them. Germline values: CDR1 SGHRS, CDR2 YFSETQ. CDR3 residues: CASSLGLLGGGNTIYF. As DNA, the CDR3 is TGCGCCAGCAGCTTAGGCCTTTTGGGCGGGGGAAACACCATATATTTT.

This clone came up once. J is TRBJ2-1 and V is TRBV15, with TRBD2 matching over 15 bases. J lost 4 bases, V lost 5 bases, and 12 bases had no gene match. Looked up from germline, CDR1 is LNHNV and CDR2 is YYDKDF (reference sequence). The CDR3 loop spans 19 amino acids. The CDR3 DNA is TGTGCCACCAGCCTAACACCGGGACTAGCGGGGGGTCTTTACAATGAGCAGTTCTTC. Amino acids: CATSLTPGLAGGLYNEQFF.

The chain links TRBV7-2 to TRBJ1-5; D is possibly TRBD1 (6 bases). Germline-derived CDR1 and CDR2 are SGHTA and FQGNSA. Between the trimmed V and J ends, which lost 1 base and 2 bases, there was a span of 9 bases. CDR3 size: 15 residues. In DNA form, the CDR3 reads TGTGCCAGCAGCTTAGACAGGGCAGGCAATCAGCCCCAGCATTTT. It specifies CASSLDRAGNQPQHF.